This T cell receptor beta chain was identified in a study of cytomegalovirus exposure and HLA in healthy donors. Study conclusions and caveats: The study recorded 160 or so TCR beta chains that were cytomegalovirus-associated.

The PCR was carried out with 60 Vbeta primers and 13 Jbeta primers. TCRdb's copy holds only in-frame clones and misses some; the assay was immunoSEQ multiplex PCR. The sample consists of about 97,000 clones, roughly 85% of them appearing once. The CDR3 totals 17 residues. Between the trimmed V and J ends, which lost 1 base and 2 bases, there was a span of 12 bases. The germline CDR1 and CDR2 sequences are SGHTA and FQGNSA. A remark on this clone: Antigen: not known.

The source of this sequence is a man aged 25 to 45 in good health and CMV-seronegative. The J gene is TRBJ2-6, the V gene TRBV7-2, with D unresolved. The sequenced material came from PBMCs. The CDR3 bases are TGTGCCAGCAGCTTAGATTACTGGCGGCCTGGGGCCAACGTCCTGACTTTC. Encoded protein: CASSLDYWRPGANVLTF.